The next 24 T cell receptor beta chains were all read from a single sample in a study of blood T cell repertoires in COVID-19. Repertoires were generated with immunoSEQ multiplex PCR, while TCRdb's copy carries only in-frame clones and drops some. The table has 450,000 to 500,000 clones, approximately 90% seen once. The source material was PBMCs or T cells enriched from blood (not recorded which). The receptors come from a woman aged 55-69 years who had recovered from COVID-19.

The rearrangement uses TRBV19 and TRBJ2-6; 7 bases match TRBD2. Germline CDR1 LNHDA, CDR2 SQIVND (reference sequence). With V trimmed by 5 bases and J by 0 bases, 13 bases remained unmatched. This CDR3 comprises 19 residues. CDR3 nucleotides: TGTGCCAGTAGTCTTCGATTTGGGACTAAAAGCTCTGGGGCCAACGTCCTGACTTTC. It translates to CASSLRFGTKSSGANVLTF.

This chain joins TRBV5-1 and TRBJ2-1; a possible D gene is TRBD2 (6 bases). V was pared by 3 bases and J by 5 bases, with 9 bases between. This CDR3 region has 13 residues. CDR1 is SGHRS, CDR2 YFSETQ, per germline. The CDR3, as DNA: TGCGCCAGCAGCTCAATAGCGGACAATGAGCAGTTCTTC. Encoded protein: CASSSIADNEQFF.

V and J are TRBV2 and TRBJ1-1; no reliable D call. The CDR3 extends over 13 amino acids. Trimming left V 8 bases short and J 0 bases short, with 10 bases between. Per germline, CDR1 SNHLY and CDR2 FYNNEI. The CDR3: CASEGGLNTEAFF. The CDR3 coding sequence is TGTGCCAGCGAGGGCGGACTGAACACTGAAGCTTTCTTT. The full variable domain, with the rest looked up from reference TRBV2 and TRBJ1-1, is EPEVTQTPSHQVTQMGQEVILRCVPISNHLYFYWYRQILGQKVEFLVSFYNNEISEKSEIFDDQFSVERPDGSNFTLKIRSTKLEDSAMYFCASEGGLNTEAFFGQGTRLTVV.

Here the CDR3 reads CASRQRDRTGETQYF. In DNA, the CDR3 is TGTGCCAGCAGGCAGCGGGACAGGACAGGAGAGACCCAGTACTTC. The chain carries TRBV2 and TRBJ2-5; TRBD1 is a possible D gene (8 bases). This CDR3 comprises 15 residues. V lost 6 bases and J 4 bases, leaving 18 bases between the germline ends. Germline values: CDR1 SNHLY, CDR2 FYNNEI.

The chain joins TRBV5-5 to TRBJ2-1, with D tentatively TRBD2 (6 bases). Germline V gene sequence: CDR1 SGHKS, CDR2 YYEKEE (reference sequence). V gave up 3 bases and J gave up 6 bases, with 10 bases separating them. CDR3 length: 13 residues. The CDR3 spells CASSWWGVNEQFF. CDR3 in DNA: TGTGCCAGCAGCTGGTGGGGGGTCAATGAGCAGTTCTTC. Full variable domain (remainder filled in from reference TRBV5-5 and TRBJ2-1): DAGVTQSPTHLIKTRGQQVTLRCSPISGHKSVSWYQQVLGQGPQFIFQYYEKEERGRGNFPDRFSARQFPNYSSELNVNALLLGDSALYLCASSWWGVNEQFFGPGTRLTVL.

The V gene is TRBV5-1, the J gene TRBJ2-3; TRBD2 agrees at 10 bases. The CDR3 runs to 17 residues. Trimming cost V 0 bases and J 0 bases; bases outside gene matches: 4. Germline CDR1 is SGHRS and CDR2 is YFSETQ. The CDR3 DNA reads TGCGCCAGCAGCTTGGGTAGCGGGGGGACTAGCACAGATACGCAGTATTTT. Its translation: CASSLGSGGTSTDTQYF. Supplemented by reference TRBV5-1 and TRBJ2-3, the full variable domain reads KAGVTQTPRYLIKTRGQQVTLSCSPISGHRSVSWYQQTPGQGLQFLFEYFSETQRNKGNFPGRFSGRQFSNSRSEMNVSTLELGDSALYLCASSLGSGGTSTDTQYFGPGTRLTVL.

The rearrangement joins TRBV12-5 to TRBJ1-2; the D gene is possibly TRBD1 (5 bases). V was pared by 1 base and J by 8 bases, with 11 bases between. CDR3 length: 13 amino acids. Per germline, CDR1 LGHNT and CDR2 FRNRAP. CDR3 DNA sequence: TGTGCTAGTGGTTTGGGGGGGGATTCGGGCTACACCTTC. This gives the protein CASGLGGDSGYTF.

The chain links TRBV5-6 to TRBJ1-1; D is possibly TRBD1 (5 bases). CDR1 and CDR2 (germline): SGHDT, YYEEEE. Trimming shortened V by 3 bases and J by 0 bases, and 9 bases separated the two germline ends. The CDR3 extends over 14 amino acids. CDR3: CASSWGVVNTEAFF. Here the CDR3 DNA reads TGTGCCAGCAGCTGGGGGGTGGTGAACACTGAAGCTTTCTTT.

The chain carries TRBV25-1 and TRBJ1-5; D may be TRBD1 (6 bases). The CDR3 runs 14 residues. V dropped 4 bases and J dropped 10 bases, with 17 bases sitting between them. Germline CDR1 is MGHDK and CDR2 is SYGVNS. The CDR3 loop reads CASSAKYRDHPQHF. CDR3 nucleotide sequence: TGTGCCAGCAGTGCAAAATACAGGGACCATCCCCAGCATTTT.

This chain links TRBV29-1 with TRBJ2-1; 8 nucleotides line up with TRBD1. Germline CDR1 SQVTM, CDR2 ANQGSEA. This CDR3 region has 15 residues. Trimming removed 6 bases from V and 0 bases from J; junction bases left unmatched: 7. The CDR3 sequence is CSVETGGASYNEQFF. For the CDR3, the DNA is TGCAGCGTGGAAACAGGGGGAGCCTCCTACAATGAGCAGTTCTTC.

The V call is TRBV9, the J call TRBJ1-3; D gene unclear. Trimming shortened V by 0 bases and J by 0 bases, and 10 bases separated the two germline ends. The V gene's germline CDR1 is SGDLS and CDR2 YYNGEE. This CDR3 spans 16 amino acids. The CDR3 DNA sequence: TGTGCCAGCAGCGTAGGGGCGTCTCCCTCTGGAAACACCATATATTTT. Encoded protein: CASSVGASPSGNTIYF.

The CDR3 region is CASSYLGLASFPYYEQYF. The CDR3 nucleotides read TGTGCCAGCAGTTACCTGGGACTAGCGTCCTTTCCCTACTACGAGCAGTACTTC. This chain uses TRBV6-2 or TRBV6-3 with TRBJ2-7, with 10 bases that match TRBD2. The CDR3 has 18 amino acids. The V segment lost 2 bases and the J segment 3 bases; nucleotides outside the gene matches: 13. Germline values: CDR1 MNHEY, CDR2 SVGEGT.

This clone has just one count. The chain joins TRBV16 to TRBJ1-3; maybe TRBD1 (6 bases). CDR1 KGHSY and CDR2 FQNENV come from the germline V gene. The CDR3 extends over 18 amino acids. With 4 bases removed from V and 3 bases from J, the gap between germline ends came to 22 bases. CDR3 sequence: CASSLIKYPGQNGNTIYF. The CDR3 DNA follows: TGTGCCAGCAGCCTAATAAAATACCCCGGACAGAATGGAAACACCATATATTTT.

The V and J genes are TRBV23-1 and TRBJ1-2, with D unclear. TRBV23-1 is sorted into the ORF group, with uncertain function. The CDR3 totals 12 residues. Trimming took off 2 bases at V and 4 bases at J, with 5 bases between the two ends. The CDR3 sequence is CASSQVAYGYTF. The CDR3 DNA is TGCGCCAGCAGTCAAGTGGCCTATGGCTACACCTTC.

A remark on this clone: Other DNA sequences from this sample encode an identical CDR3 as well. This sequence joins TRBV7-2 and TRBJ2-5; 9 positions match TRBD2. CDR1 is SGHTA, CDR2 FQGNSA, per germline. V shed 1 base and J 5 bases; nucleotides not matched to a gene: 5. The length of the CDR3 is 15 residues. The CDR3 nucleotides read TGTGCCAGCAGCTTAGGGGCGGGGGGGCGCGAGACCCAGTACTTC. Encoded protein: CASSLGAGGRETQYF. The full variable domain, its missing parts supplied by reference TRBV7-2 and TRBJ2-5, is GAGVSQSPSNKVTEKGKDVELRCDPISGHTALYWYRQSLGQGLEFLIYFQGNSAPDKSGLPSDRFSAERTGGSVSTLTIQRTQQEDSAVYLCASSLGAGGRETQYFGPGTRLLVL.

J is TRBJ2-7 and V is TRBV27; the match to TRBD1 covers 10 bases. J lost 2 bases, V lost 4 bases, and 8 bases had no gene match. CDR3 size: 16 residues. Germline CDR1 MNHEY, CDR2 SMNVEV (reference sequence). The CDR3 is CASSSPGTGETYEQYF. CDR3 bases: TGTGCCAGCAGTTCTCCCGGGACAGGGGAAACCTACGAGCAGTACTTC.

In this sample, this clone turned up once. This sequence joins TRBV9 and TRBJ2-7; D is perhaps TRBD1 (6 bases). CDR1 is SGDLS, CDR2 YYNGEE, per germline. The CDR3 length is 14 residues. Trimming stripped 1 base from V and 2 bases from J, with 10 bases between. The CDR3 sequence: CASSVTGQPYEQYF. The CDR3 DNA sequence: TGTGCCAGCAGCGTAACGGGACAACCCTACGAGCAGTACTTC.

For the CDR3, the DNA is TGCGCCAGCAGCTTGGGGTCCAGGGTCAACTACGAGCAGTACTTC. It codes for CASSLGSRVNYEQYF. The chain has TRBV5-1 and TRBJ2-7; D possibly corresponds to TRBD1 (5 bases). The CDR3 length is 15 residues. V dropped 0 bases and J dropped 3 bases, with 13 bases sitting between them. Germline values: CDR1 SGHRS, CDR2 YFSETQ.

The rearrangement joins TRBV11-2 to TRBJ2-3; D possibly corresponds to TRBD2 (5 bases). V was cut by 3 bases and J by 0 bases, with 10 bases left in between. The CDR3 contains 15 residues. Germline assignment: CDR1 SGHAT and CDR2 FQNNGV. The CDR3 region has the DNA TGTGCCAGCAGCTTCGCGGGTCCTAGCACAGATACGCAGTATTTT. Translation gives CASSFAGPSTDTQYF.

This chain uses TRBV5-4 with TRBJ1-5; D not resolved. This CDR3 contains 17 residues. Germline-derived CDR1 and CDR2 are SGHNT and YYREEE (reference sequence). V dropped 3 bases and J dropped 6 bases, with 22 bases sitting between them. CDR3 DNA sequence: TGTGCCAGCAGCTCGGGCGGGCATGTAGGTGGGGTTCAGCCCCAGCATTTT. Its protein is CASSSGGHVGGVQPQHF.

The gene calls are TRBV10-1 and TRBJ1-1; 8 bases map to TRBD1. Germline V gives CDR1 WNHNN, CDR2 SYGVQD (reference sequence). This CDR3 region has 15 residues. The trim removed 4 bases at V and 0 bases at J, leaving 4 bases unmatched. CDR3 region: CASSGDRTMNTEAFF. The CDR3 DNA is TGCGCCAGCAGTGGGGACAGGACCATGAACACTGAAGCTTTCTTT.

The rearrangement uses TRBV20-1 and TRBJ2-1; the D gene is possibly TRBD1 (5 bases). The CDR3 totals 10 residues. Germline lookup yields CDR1 DFQATT and CDR2 SNEGSKA (reference sequence). Trimming took off 4 bases at V and 12 bases at J, with 10 bases between the two ends. The CDR3 DNA sequence: TGCAGTGCTACAGGGCAGGGGCAGTTCTTC. Amino acid sequence: CSATGQGQFF.

The rearrangement joins TRBV7-8 to TRBJ1-1; possible D gene TRBD1, 5 bases. Trimming removed 1 base at V and 3 bases at J, with 12 bases between. Germline-derived CDR1 and CDR2 are SGHVS and FQNEAQ. The CDR3 extends over 15 amino acids. The CDR3 sequence is CASSLGRWGDTEAFF. CDR3 coding DNA: TGTGCCAGCAGCTTAGGCCGGTGGGGGGACACTGAAGCTTTCTTT.

This chain joins TRBV11-2 and TRBJ1-1; TRBD1 might be the D (5 bases). The CDR3 consists of 12 residues. Trimming removed 3 bases at V and 10 bases at J, with 12 bases between. Germline-derived CDR1 and CDR2 are SGHAT and FQNNGV. The CDR3 coding sequence is TGTGCCAGCAGCTTGATCGGGGGGGGAGCTTTCTTT. It yields the protein CASSLIGGGAFF. Using reference TRBV11-2 and TRBJ1-1 for the parts outside the CDR3, the full variable domain is EAGVAQSPRYKIIEKRQSVAFWCNPISGHATLYWYQQILGQGPKLLIQFQNNGVVDDSQLPKDRFSAERLKGVDSTLKIQPAKLEDSAVYLCASSLIGGGAFFGQGTRLTVV.